This TCR beta chain appears in the sequencing data of a study of blood T cell repertoires in COVID-19 (dated by TCRdb to the early 2020s). For context, the study as a whole: Collaborator samples came from the United States, Italy and Spain and covered acute and convalescent phases of COVID-19. Sample metadata almost always included a de-identified subject ID, COVID-19 status, age in years and sex. The material from the prospective study consisted of cDNA or gDNA derived from T cells, B-cell-depleted T cells, or PBMCs. The dataset comprised deeply sampled blood TCRbeta repertoires from subjects exposed to, actively infected with, or recovered from COVID-19. A freely available public database, intended as a resource for researchers studying the immune response to SARS-CoV-2, is where the repertoires were released. Samples came from the ongoing ImmuneRACE study (first 160 participants) plus 1,254 subjects from 6 global collaborators. HLA class I and class II types, where available, came from metadata supplied by the sample provider rather than from assay-based typing.

As to this clone: Its antigen remains unidentified. There are no base qualities to consult, and no much larger clone falls within one base.

The CDR3 measures 18 amino acids from cysteine to phenylalanine. Here the CDR3 DNA is all that survives: 54 bases in frame from base 1. Relative to germline, V is missing 5 bases and J is missing 4 bases, with 17 bases of the junction outside any gene match. The germline V gene sets CDR1 to SGHVS and CDR2 to FQNEAQ. Broad study findings and their caveats: The amount of clinical and demographic metadata varied by source and participant and was provided uncurated.

The immunoSEQ Assay, a bias-controlled multiplex PCR, was used to amplify TCRbeta CDR3 regions from genomic DNA. Per the authors' processing: Nucleated cell counts per sample were estimated from amplification of reference gene primers within the assay. Sequence reads were collapsed and filtered to measure the absolute abundance of every unique TCRbeta CDR3 rearrangement. For each sample, productive Simpson clonality was calculated as the square root of Simpson's diversity index over productive rearrangements. TCRdb holds this immuneACCESS table with in-frame rearrangements only. Some clones are missing; in checked studies, unresolved V genes explain under half, and the rest has no known cause. V and J calls and clone size are copied from that table; D and trimming were computed from the DNA. The sample data list about 190,000 clones, and roughly 90% of these were observed just once. Clones ranked in the top ten supply around 0.63% of the sample.

Collaborating institutions collected whole blood in K2EDTA tubes following their own protocols. Collaborator samples were shipped for TCRbeta analysis as frozen whole blood, isolated PBMCs, or DNA extracted from either sample type. This receptor was identified in a man aged 45-60 years with acute or convalescent COVID-19. What was sequenced was peripheral blood. Rearrangement joined TRBV7-8 to TRBJ2-5, and 9 bases in between align with TRBD2. The DNA sequence is given as TGTGCCAGCAGCCGCCTCAGTTCGGGACTAGCTAACCTAGAGACCCAGTACTTC. This sequence encodes CASSRLSSGLANLETQYF.